This T cell receptor (beta chain) was found in a study of T cell changes during pregnancy in multiple sclerosis. Profiled with immunoSEQ multiplex PCR; TCRdb holds only in-frame clones, not every one. The table shows some 44,000 clones, with 88% occurring only once. The TCR was taken from a female donor with multiple sclerosis, enrolled in a pregnancy study. Sequenced here: CD4+ T cells from peripheral blood mononuclear cells, sampled in the second trimester of pregnancy.

The DNA for the CDR3 is TGCGCCAGCAGCCCCCTTCCGACAGGACAGAACACTGAAGCTTTCTTT. This gives the protein CASSPLPTGQNTEAFF. The chain links TRBV4-1 to TRBJ1-1; D possibly corresponds to TRBD1 (6 bases). The CDR3 is 16 residues long. Germline V gene lookup returns CDR1 MGHRA and CDR2 YSYEKL. With 4 bases removed from V and 1 base from J, the gap between germline ends came to 16 bases.